This TCR beta chain stems from a study of graft-versus-host responses after intestinal transplantation. Only in-frame clones appear in the TCRdb table, and some are missing; sequencing was by immunoSEQ multiplex PCR. The sample consists of about 70,000 clones, about 90% of them appearing once. The sample holds one count of this clone. The antigen remains unidentified. Germline CDR1 PRHDT, CDR2 FYEKMQ (reference sequence). V was shortened by 3 bases and J by 3 bases, with 9 bases between the two germline ends. The CDR3 is 14 amino acids. This chain joins TRBV13 and TRBJ1-5, with D perhaps TRBD1 (5 bases). The TCR was taken from a human donor who was the organ donor for an intestinal transplant. The sample here was unstimulated CD8+ T cells sorted from spleen or lymph node cells, taken before transplant. The CDR3 DNA is TGTGCCAGCAGCTTCGGAGGGGACAATCAGCCCCAGCATTTT. Amino acids: CASSFGGDNQPQHF.